These T cell receptor beta chains were read from a single sample in a study of response to subunit inactivated influenza vaccine. Via MiXCR, TCRdb re-called the RT-PCR reads, giving one row per CDR3 protein. This repertoire shows 860,000 or so distinct CDR3 sequences, around 20% found once; its top ten account for roughly a tenth. The input for sequencing was PBMCs from blood, taken less than 6 days after vaccination. Receptors originate from a man aged 45 to 65 who received an inactivated influenza vaccine. CDR3s include the opening cysteine and the closing phenylalanine or tryptophan. The order of the fields is J gene, V gene, CDR3 protein.

J gene: TRBJ2-2
V gene: TRBV7-2
CDR3 protein: CASSLEEWATGELFF

J gene: TRBJ1-6
V gene: TRBV6-5
CDR3 protein: CASSWDPHNSPLHF

J gene: TRBJ1-4
V gene: TRBV7-2
CDR3 protein: CASSPTLPNEKLFF

J gene: TRBJ2-3
V gene: TRBV4-3
CDR3 protein: CASSLGLSGEGTQYF

J gene: TRBJ2-1
V gene: TRBV28
CDR3 protein: CASSFFRRDEQFF

J gene: TRBJ2-3
V gene: TRBV12-3/TRBV12-4
CDR3 protein: CASSSLGTSVDTQYF

J gene: TRBJ2-5
V gene: TRBV2
CDR3 protein: CASNEGDSQETQYF

J gene: TRBJ2-1
V gene: TRBV4-2
CDR3 protein: CASRIRLAGPDEQFF

J gene: TRBJ2-7
V gene: TRBV6-2/TRBV6-3
CDR3 protein: CASGVGGLAYEQYF

J gene: TRBJ1-1
V gene: TRBV20-1
CDR3 protein: CRSDRTITEAFF

J gene: TRBJ2-1
V gene: TRBV10-2
CDR3 protein: CASRRQVVGYNEQFF

J gene: TRBJ1-1
V gene: TRBV5-1
CDR3 protein: CASSPPSDRKAFF

J gene: TRBJ2-7
V gene: TRBV5-5
CDR3 protein: CASSFSRGRGDEQYF

J gene: TRBJ2-7
V gene: TRBV7-6
CDR3 protein: CASSLGEGGPKLLYEQYF

J gene: TRBJ2-7
V gene: TRBV7-2
CDR3 protein: CASSSFAGGFSEQYF

J gene: TRBJ1-2
V gene: TRBV29-1
CDR3 protein: CSAPHPAQGYTF

J gene: TRBJ2-1
V gene: TRBV12-3/TRBV12-4
CDR3 protein: CAVTAGTSGRGSYNEQFF

J gene: TRBJ2-1
V gene: TRBV29-1
CDR3 protein: CSVRQGVLGYNEQFF

J gene: TRBJ1-2
V gene: TRBV7-2
CDR3 protein: CASSFSQANRILYTF

J gene: TRBJ2-3
V gene: TRBV5-6
CDR3 protein: CASSLEPTDTQYF

J gene: TRBJ2-1
V gene: TRBV20-1
CDR3 protein: CSAREAAGVARVQFF

J gene: TRBJ2-1
V gene: TRBV12-3/TRBV12-4
CDR3 protein: CASSLAASGNEQFF

J gene: TRBJ2-7
V gene: TRBV4-3
CDR3 protein: CASSLGQGDSYEQYF

J gene: TRBJ2-7
V gene: TRBV9
CDR3 protein: CASSATRAFYEQYF

J gene: TRBJ2-7
V gene: TRBV20-1
CDR3 protein: CSAQRTGSSYEQYF

J gene: TRBJ2-2
V gene: TRBV7-3
CDR3 protein: CASSPGTGLPGELFF

J gene: TRBJ2-3
V gene: TRBV12-3/TRBV12-4
CDR3 protein: CASSLGTSGTTDTQYF

J gene: TRBJ2-2
V gene: TRBV12-3/TRBV12-4
CDR3 protein: CASSAGASIRSTGELFF

J gene: TRBJ2-7
V gene: TRBV2
CDR3 protein: CASSEAAGSSYEQYF

J gene: TRBJ1-1
V gene: TRBV7-6
CDR3 protein: CASSLASTRYTEAFF

J gene: TRBJ2-5
V gene: TRBV29-1
CDR3 protein: CSVGTGAGETQYF

J gene: TRBJ2-7
V gene: TRBV5-1
CDR3 protein: CASSFDGTGEYYEQYF

J gene: TRBJ2-1
V gene: TRBV7-9
CDR3 protein: CASSRDTGYNEQFF

J gene: TRBJ2-1
V gene: TRBV9
CDR3 protein: CASSVVFPGDNEQFF

J gene: TRBJ2-1
V gene: TRBV27
CDR3 protein: CASSLGLAGDEQFF

J gene: TRBJ2-2
V gene: TRBV5-5
CDR3 protein: CASSIGLAGGPNTGELFF

J gene: TRBJ1-4
V gene: TRBV7-2
CDR3 protein: CASSLGARAEKLFF